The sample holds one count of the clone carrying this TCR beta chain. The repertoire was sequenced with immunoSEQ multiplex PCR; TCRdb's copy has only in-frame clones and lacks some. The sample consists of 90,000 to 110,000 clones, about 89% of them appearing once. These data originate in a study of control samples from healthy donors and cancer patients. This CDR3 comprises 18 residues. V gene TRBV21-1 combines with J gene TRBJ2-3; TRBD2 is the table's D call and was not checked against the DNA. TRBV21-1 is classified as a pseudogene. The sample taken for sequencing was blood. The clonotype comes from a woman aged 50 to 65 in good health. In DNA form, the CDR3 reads TGTGCCAGCAGCTCCAGGCGGGGAAATTTGGAGAGCACAGATACGCAGTATTTT. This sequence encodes CASSSRRGNLESTDTQYF.